These T cell receptor beta chains were read from a single sample in a study of radiotherapy plus CTLA-4 blockade in lung cancer. Libraries were prepared by immunoSEQ multiplex PCR; TCRdb keeps only in-frame clonotypes and omits some of them. The table has roughly 86,000 clones, roughly 80% seen once; the top ten hold more than 0.65%. The sequenced sample was peripheral blood, obtained from a patient treated with radiotherapy plus ipilimumab. Receptors originate from a human donor with non-small cell lung cancer who had stable disease on radiotherapy plus ipilimumab. Both conserved end residues are part of each CDR3. Fields, in order: J gene, D gene, V gene, CDR3 protein. The D gene is left open where the match is weak.

J gene: TRBJ2-5
D gene: NA
V gene: TRBV14
CDR3 protein: CASSQLSGGETQYF

J gene: TRBJ1-6
D gene: NA
V gene: TRBV5-1
CDR3 protein: CASSLSPVDSPLHF

J gene: TRBJ1-6
D gene: TRBD1
V gene: TRBV29-1
CDR3 protein: CSVRTGDSYNSPLHF

J gene: TRBJ2-2
D gene: NA
V gene: TRBV7-8
CDR3 protein: CASMDYRLDGTGELFF

J gene: TRBJ2-3
D gene: NA
V gene: TRBV5-1
CDR3 protein: CASSLDGTDTQYF

J gene: TRBJ2-2
D gene: TRBD1
V gene: TRBV7-8
CDR3 protein: CASILTETGTGGSNTGELFF

J gene: TRBJ1-3
D gene: NA
V gene: TRBV4-1
CDR3 protein: CASSLRSISGNTIYF

J gene: TRBJ1-5
D gene: NA
V gene: TRBV6-5
CDR3 protein: CASSPGLPRDQPQHF

J gene: TRBJ1-5
D gene: NA
V gene: TRBV6-5
CDR3 protein: CASSYSRAGTNQPQHF

J gene: TRBJ2-2
D gene: NA
V gene: TRBV27
CDR3 protein: CASSFGGGTGELFF

J gene: TRBJ2-2
D gene: NA
V gene: TRBV2
CDR3 protein: CASSERPGTGELFF

J gene: TRBJ1-5
D gene: NA
V gene: TRBV7-9
CDR3 protein: CASSPRGSNQPQHF

J gene: TRBJ2-1
D gene: TRBD1
V gene: TRBV6-4
CDR3 protein: CASSDTTGTGGNEQFF

J gene: TRBJ1-5
D gene: TRBD1
V gene: TRBV28
CDR3 protein: CASSPRTDRVGSNQPQHF

J gene: TRBJ2-5
D gene: TRBD2
V gene: TRBV7-8
CDR3 protein: CASSLPSARTSGRAMETQYF

J gene: TRBJ1-4
D gene: NA
V gene: TRBV5-1
CDR3 protein: CASSSSTTNEKLFF

J gene: TRBJ2-5
D gene: TRBD2
V gene: TRBV7-7
CDR3 protein: CASSLERPSGYEQYF

J gene: TRBJ1-2
D gene: TRBD1
V gene: TRBV29-1
CDR3 protein: CSVEGGTGANGYTF

J gene: TRBJ2-1
D gene: NA
V gene: TRBV19
CDR3 protein: CASSILLANNEQFF

J gene: TRBJ2-2
D gene: NA
V gene: TRBV27
CDR3 protein: CASSFLGNTGELFF

J gene: TRBJ1-2
D gene: NA
V gene: TRBV19
CDR3 protein: CASSPTWGRGFSNTYGYTF

J gene: TRBJ1-2
D gene: NA
V gene: TRBV10-3
CDR3 protein: CAISRQSANYGYTF

J gene: TRBJ2-3
D gene: TRBD2
V gene: TRBV29-1
CDR3 protein: CSAGGTSGNTDTQYF

J gene: TRBJ2-2
D gene: TRBD2
V gene: TRBV19
CDR3 protein: CASSIVHRRAGGYTGELFF

J gene: TRBJ2-2
D gene: TRBD2
V gene: TRBV10-2
CDR3 protein: CASSETLAGGRTGELFF

J gene: TRBJ2-1
D gene: TRBD2
V gene: TRBV7-6
CDR3 protein: CASSLEGLAGYNEQFF

J gene: TRBJ2-5
D gene: NA
V gene: TRBV27
CDR3 protein: CASSDTGRETQYF

J gene: TRBJ1-1
D gene: NA
V gene: TRBV9
CDR3 protein: CASSVAGRDTEAFF

J gene: TRBJ2-1
D gene: NA
V gene: TRBV9
CDR3 protein: CASSVTGTRGVHEQFF

J gene: TRBJ1-5
D gene: NA
V gene: TRBV18
CDR3 protein: CASSRGKGNQPQHF

J gene: TRBJ2-2
D gene: TRBD2
V gene: TRBV5-1
CDR3 protein: CASSLTSGRTGELFF

J gene: TRBJ2-1
D gene: TRBD2
V gene: TRBV5-1
CDR3 protein: CASSSPLRTSWSYNEQFF

J gene: TRBJ2-3
D gene: TRBD1
V gene: TRBV5-4
CDR3 protein: CASSSGQGRTDTQYF

J gene: TRBJ2-1
D gene: TRBD2
V gene: TRBV7-2
CDR3 protein: CASSLDGTSLDEQFF

J gene: TRBJ2-5
D gene: NA
V gene: TRBV5-4
CDR3 protein: CASSLDEGLGETQYF

J gene: TRBJ2-3
D gene: TRBD2
V gene: TRBV7-3
CDR3 protein: CASSTYSGGSDTQYF

J gene: TRBJ2-6
D gene: NA
V gene: TRBV6-5
CDR3 protein: CASSYSGSGANVLTF

J gene: TRBJ2-7
D gene: NA
V gene: TRBV6-1
CDR3 protein: CASKGSLYEQYF

J gene: TRBJ1-6
D gene: NA
V gene: TRBV11-3
CDR3 protein: CASSFSSDSPLHF

J gene: TRBJ2-2
D gene: NA
V gene: TRBV21-1
CDR3 protein: CASSKGPGNTTGELFF

J gene: TRBJ2-2
D gene: TRBD2
V gene: TRBV5-1
CDR3 protein: CASSFGGLGKTGELFF

J gene: TRBJ1-5
D gene: TRBD1
V gene: TRBV28
CDR3 protein: CASSPLRQGQNQPQHF

J gene: TRBJ2-5
D gene: NA
V gene: TRBV7-3
CDR3 protein: CASSPGGEGMETQYF

J gene: TRBJ1-5
D gene: TRBD1
V gene: TRBV10-3
CDR3 protein: CAISESVGTGNNQPQHF

J gene: TRBJ2-7
D gene: NA
V gene: TRBV30
CDR3 protein: CAWSHSGGRYEQYF

J gene: TRBJ1-1
D gene: TRBD1
V gene: TRBV19
CDR3 protein: CASSPTGWTEAFF

J gene: TRBJ1-1
D gene: TRBD1
V gene: TRBV7-9
CDR3 protein: CASSFSGQEEAFF

J gene: TRBJ2-5
D gene: TRBD2
V gene: TRBV30
CDR3 protein: CAWSLTSSGRAVQTQYF

J gene: TRBJ1-5
D gene: NA
V gene: TRBV7-2
CDR3 protein: CASSFGGDQPQHF

J gene: TRBJ2-1
D gene: TRBD2
V gene: TRBV7-2
CDR3 protein: CASSLGTTNEQFF

J gene: TRBJ1-6
D gene: TRBD1
V gene: TRBV6-4
CDR3 protein: CASSDPKGTGRSPLHF

J gene: TRBJ1-5
D gene: NA
V gene: TRBV2
CDR3 protein: CASSEILWVGQPQHF

J gene: TRBJ2-5
D gene: NA
V gene: TRBV7-2
CDR3 protein: CASSLAPREPETQYF

J gene: TRBJ1-2
D gene: NA
V gene: TRBV19
CDR3 protein: CASSFPTSTGGGYGYTF